A single T cell receptor (beta chain) is shown here with its context. Its antigen is not identified. Study-wide results and caveats: Tumor Tregs overlapped most with tumor, then blood, naive CD4+ cells. In terms of TCR gene usage, tumor memory CD4+ T cells clustered together with blood and lymph node memory CD4+ cells, as well as with lymph node naive CD4+ cells. The larger cohort examined one V-J beta rearrangement, not whole repertoires.

CDR1 LNHDA and CDR2 SQIVND come from the germline V gene (reference sequence). V trimming: 5 bases; J trimming: 6 bases; junction bases outside the gene matches: 12. This CDR3 contains 15 residues. Full-length variable regions came from constant-region reverse primers plus semi-nested Nested Universal Primer A PCR. MiXCR, run by TCRdb on the 5' RACE reads, gives a single entry per CDR3 protein. The sample has about 61,000 distinct CDR3 sequences, approximately 31% seen once. The chain joins TRBV19 to TRBJ2-7; TRBD2 matches 8 bases. The source material was tumor-infiltrating naive CD4+ T cells sorted from the breast tumor. Subset here: naive CD4+ T cells, CD4+CD45RA+CD25-. The source is a female donor with breast cancer. CDR3 sequence reads: CASSRRGALYGEQYF. CDR3 sequence (DNA): TGTGCCAGTAGTCGGCGGGGGGCTCTCTACGGCGAGCAGTACTTC. The whole variable domain, remainder taken from reference TRBV19 and TRBJ2-7, is DGGITQSPKYLFRKEGQNVTLSCEQNLNHDAMYWYRQDPGQGLRLIYYSQIVNDFQKGDIAEGYSVSREKKESFPLTVTSAQKNPTAFYLCASSRRGALYGEQYFGPGTRLTVT.